The following is a TCR beta chain sequence with its context. This clone has a handful of counts. It has no known antigen specificity. Within one base of it there is no much larger clone, and no base qualities were kept. The sample is drawn from a study of beta chain features in type 1 diabetes (dated by TCRdb to the late 2010s). The study in broad terms: No differences in mean age, gender distribution, total cell number or subset yield were found between patients and healthy donors. Regulatory and stem cell-like memory subsets were obtained from only 8 patients and roughly eight healthy donors, while naive and central memory subsets were obtained from all 28 donors. A total of 100 million to 140 million sorted cells were examined across all samples, and the number of cells per subset was strongly correlated with RNA yield. The study compared TCRB repertoires of sorted circulating CD4+ T cell subsets between recently diagnosed type 1 diabetes patients and matched healthy donors. Paper-wide results and their limitations: A moderate but significant shortening of TCRB CDR3 length was observed in type 1 diabetes patients in all four CD4+ subsets. PCR might favor shorter templates, but patient and control samples were amplified and corrected together, so any skew would affect both groups equally. HLA sub-analyses involved small numbers of individuals, so any influence of HLA type on TCRB rearrangement remained unresolved. Naive, central memory and regulatory TCRB repertoires appeared more similar among patients than among healthy donors. Because cDNA was sequenced instead of genomic DNA, activated cells with high expression could be over-represented, although the groups did not differ in activation or CD3 levels. Patients with type 1 diabetes made fewer insertions and deleted more nucleotides at VDJ recombination sites, implying thymic rearrangement abnormalities.

All of the isolated RNA was reverse transcribed with the High Capacity cDNA Reverse Transcription Kit, so expressed TCRB transcripts were sequenced. Naive, central memory and regulatory T cell samples underwent deep immunoSEQ sequencing, averaging approximately 3.3 million total reads per sample. Sorted cells were lysed in RLT buffer and RNA was extracted with DNase-treated RNeasy Micro or Mini kits, depending on cell number. To prevent cross-contamination, each cell subset was processed individually, whereas patient and healthy donor samples were processed jointly. The immunoSEQ multiplex PCR was used to amplify TCRB sequences from cDNA, yielding 87-bp fragments that span the CDR3 region. Amplicons were sequenced on the Illumina HiSeq platform. Per the source publication's procedure: PCR bias was computationally corrected using synthetic template baselines, reads within Hamming distance 2 were collapsed, and singletons that could not be merged were discarded. By aligning reads against IMGT, V, D and J genes, CDR3 length, and insertions or deletions at six rearrangement sites were assigned. Within each subset, clonotype counts were normalized to the number of sorted cells before true diversity and Gini coefficients were calculated with the tcR R package. Repertoire sharing was quantified using the overlap coefficient calculated on TCRB nucleotide sequences. Out-of-frame TCRB sequences from naive cells were analyzed as a proxy for the pre-selection repertoire. TCRdb obtained this table from immuneACCESS and retained in-frame rearrangements with V and J assigned. These tables miss some clones; where compared with another copy, unresolved V genes account for less than half of the shortfall, and the remainder is unexplained. V and J calls and clone size are as listed in that table; D and trimming were resolved from the DNA. The sample records about 620,000 clones, roughly a sixth of which are singletons. The ten largest account for under 0.095% of the sample.

From each donor, a single peripheral blood sample of approximately 110 mL on average was drawn into heparinised tubes. Using a panel that included CD45RO, CCR7, CD25, CD127, CD95 and CD27, naive, central memory, regulatory and stem cell-like memory CD4+ T cells were sorted on a BD FACSAria II. All sorted populations exceeded 98% purity. PBMCs were isolated immediately by Lymphoprep density gradient centrifugation and stained directly without culture. To minimize batch effects, samples were stained and sorted in pairs, one healthy donor with one patient per experiment. The cysteine opens and the phenylalanine closes a CDR3 of 15 amino acids. The read is trimmed to its CDR3 DNA, 45 bases read in frame from base 1. V drops 6 bases and J drops 0 bases, leaving 9 bases in between. CDR1 and CDR2 are drawn from the germline V gene: MNHEY, SVGAGI.

The chain couples TRBV6-5 to TRBJ2-6; the D gene assignment is perhaps TRBD1 or TRBD2, with each matching 5 bases. Sequenced input: naive CD4+ T cells from blood. In light of the paper, this sample's cell subset or site label describes: true naive CD4+ T cells. The receptor was derived from a man between 18 and 29 years old in good health. This receptor has the CDR3 CASRDGGSGANVLTF. The DNA is TGTGCCAGCAGGGATGGGGGCTCTGGGGCCAACGTCCTGACTTTC.